The sample holds a few counts of the clone carrying this TCR beta chain. Its specificity is unknown. TCR cDNA was made by 5'RACE template switching, adding a universal primer site and UMIs. Each CDR3 protein gets one entry after TCRdb re-called the 5' RACE reads with MiXCR. The table includes hundreds of thousands of distinct CDR3 sequences, approximately 13% detected once. This sample is drawn from a study of T cells after yellow fever vaccination. Findings and limits, study-wide: Post-booster repertoires contained most primary-vaccination clones again (96% CD4, roughly 90% CD8).

The length of the CDR3 is 15 residues. The trim removed 6 bases at V and 8 bases at J, leaving 8 bases unmatched. Germline V lookup: CDR1 MNHNS, CDR2 SASEGT. The sample here was PBMCs, taken on the day of the yellow fever booster vaccination. The rearrangement joins TRBV6-1 to TRBJ2-1, with 12 bases aligning to TRBD2. This TCR came from a man aged 30 to 45 who received the YFV17D yellow fever vaccine. CDR3 coding DNA: TGTGCCAGCAGAGAGACTAGCGGGAGAATCGATGAGCAGTTCTTC. Its protein is CASRETSGRIDEQFF.